The source of this TCR beta chain is a study of T cells in pancreatic ductal adenocarcinoma. Study outcomes and limitations: The resected cohort was biased toward the minority with early-stage disease. Blood had more productive templates and about 7.9-fold more unique clonotypes than tumor. Enrichment of CD45RO+ effector over naive T cells in tumors may bias clonality. Tumor and blood clonality did not differ significantly, about 0.1 versus 0.071.

To note about this clone: The antigen remains unidentified.

Selected pancreatic ductal adenocarcinoma patients had undergone surgery without neoadjuvant therapy. The repertoire was sequenced with immunoSEQ multiplex PCR; TCRdb's copy has only in-frame clones and lacks some. The data contain around 31,000 clones, around nine tenths of them singletons. Between the trimmed V and J ends, which lost 2 bases and 8 bases, there was a span of 18 bases. CDR1 is MGHRA, CDR2 YSYEKL, per germline. This CDR3 is 15 amino acids long. The source of this sequence is a human donor with pancreatic ductal adenocarcinoma. Sample: PBMCs. This rearrangement joins TRBV4-1 to TRBJ1-1; possible D gene TRBD1, 5 bases. The CDR3 protein is CASSQWDAPSQEAFF. The DNA for the CDR3 is TGCGCCAGCAGCCAATGGGACGCACCATCACAAGAAGCTTTCTTT.